A single sample is the source of the 26 T cell receptor beta chains below, sequenced in a study of human T cells and chemical hapten exposure. Time point indicated: patch test 3, about 24 weeks after DPC sensitization. Treatment specified: therapeutic diphenylcyclopropenone sensitization with weekly scalp DPC. TCRdb reanalysed the RACE reads using MiXCR and keeps one entry per CDR3 protein. Of over 75,000 distinct CDR3 sequences in the sample, approximately 11% were seen once. The source material was whole blood, sampled in connection with sensitization to the hapten diphenylcyclopropenone (DPC). The source of these receptors is a woman in her 30s with alopecia areata. Some clones in this sample may be carry-over from other donors' samples.

This clonotype has only a few counts. The chain joins TRBV15 to TRBJ1-5; 9 positions match TRBD1. Germline trimming cut 1 base from V and 5 bases from J; bases unmatched to any gene: 9. Germline CDR1 reads LNHNV; CDR2 reads YYDKDF (reference sequence). This CDR3 contains 17 residues. The CDR3, as DNA: TGTGCCACCAGCAGAGCCGTCCTGACAGGGGGGGATCAGCCCCAGCATTTT. Encoded protein: CATSRAVLTGGDQPQHF.

This clonotype was recorded at least ten times. The rearrangement joins TRBV7-2 to TRBJ2-5, with D perhaps assigned TRBD1 or TRBD2 (5 bases each). This CDR3 is 15 amino acids long. Germline V gene lookup returns CDR1 SGHTA and CDR2 FQGNSA. Trimming took 1 base from V and 5 from J, leaving 14 bases between them. CDR3 residues: CASSLETGPMETQYF. Written as DNA, the CDR3 is TGTGCCAGCAGCTTAGAGACGGGGCCAATGGAGACCCAGTACTTC.

This clonotype occurred many times. The chain carries TRBV6-6 and TRBJ2-7; 8 bases map to TRBD1. CDR3 length: 10 residues. Germline loops: CDR1 MNHNY, CDR2 SVGAGI (reference sequence). V was clipped by 10 bases and J by 6 bases; unmatched bases: 2. The CDR3, as DNA: TGTGCCACAGGGGGCCGCGAGCAGTACTTC. It translates to CATGGREQYF.

In its sample, this clonotype was seen a few times. The chain recombines TRBV5-1 with TRBJ1-2; D is unclear. CDR1 is SGHRS, CDR2 YFSETQ, per germline. The V gene lost 2 bases and the J gene lost 3 bases, with 11 bases spanning the gap. The CDR3 consists of 14 residues. The CDR3 sequence: CASSLGSGYYGYTF. The CDR3 DNA reads as TGCGCCAGCAGCTTAGGCTCGGGGTACTATGGCTACACCTTC.

This clonotype turned up a few times. V and J are TRBV12-3 or TRBV12-4 and TRBJ2-3; a possible D gene is TRBD2 (5 bases). The V end lost 6 bases, the J end lost 3 bases, and 7 bases lay between the germline ends. The CDR3 consists of 12 residues. CDR3 in DNA: TGTGCCAGCAGACCGGGGACAGATACGCAGTATTTT. Its protein product is CASRPGTDTQYF.

This chain's CDR3 is CASSMLQLPNTEAFF. In nucleotides, the CDR3 is TGTGCCAGCAGTATGCTACAGCTCCCGAACACTGAAGCTTTCTTT. The chain recombines TRBV28 with TRBJ1-1; D remains unclear. Germline lookup yields CDR1 MDHEN and CDR2 SYDVKM. The CDR3 length is 15 residues. Trimming took 5 bases from V and 1 from J, leaving 14 bases between them.

The V call is TRBV12-2, the J call TRBJ2-1; the table calls TRBD1, which could not be checked here. TRBV12-2 is a documented pseudogene. This CDR3 has 18 amino acids. Here the CDR3 DNA reads TGTGCAAGTCGCTTAGTCGGTGGGGGTTGTAGGTCTGGGAATGAGCAGTTCTTC. It yields the protein CASRLVGGGCRSGNEQFF.

This clonotype was counted many times. The V call is TRBV5-6, the J call TRBJ2-7, with a tentative D call TRBD1 (6 bases). V was cut by 4 bases and J by 3 bases, with 11 bases left in between. This CDR3 has 13 amino acids. The germline CDR1 and CDR2 sequences are SGHDT and YYEEEE. The DNA for the CDR3 is TGTGCCAGCAGCCCGGGGACAAACTACGAGCAGTACTTC. This gives the protein CASSPGTNYEQYF.

This clonotype was counted a few times. This chain links TRBV30 with TRBJ1-2; 12 bases map to TRBD1. Per the germline V gene, CDR1 is GTSNPN and CDR2 is SVGIG (reference sequence). The CDR3 extends over 13 amino acids. J was trimmed by 8 bases and V by 1 base; bases with no gene match: 2. CDR3 amino acids: CAWSGDRGRGYTF. As DNA, the CDR3 is TGTGCCTGGAGTGGGGACAGGGGGCGCGGCTACACCTTC.

This clonotype was observed a few times. The gene calls are TRBV7-9 and TRBJ2-1; 7 bases agree with TRBD2. The CDR3 has 16 amino acids. Germline V gives CDR1 SEHNR, CDR2 FQNEAQ (reference sequence). Trimming removed 1 base from V and 0 bases from J; junction bases left unmatched: 3. The CDR3 nucleotides read TGTGCCAGCAGCTTAGGTCTAGCGGACTCCTACAATGAGCAGTTCTTC. Protein product: CASSLGLADSYNEQFF.

The rearrangement links TRBV4-3 to TRBJ1-6, with unresolved D. The length of the CDR3 is 12 residues. The ends were cut back, 7 bases at V and 5 bases at J, with 6 bases in the middle. Germline assignment: CDR1 LGHNA and CDR2 YSLEER. CDR3 nucleotides: TGCGCCAGCAATGACCATAATTCACCCCTCCACTTT. Its protein is CASNDHNSPLHF.

This clonotype occurred many times. V usage is TRBV19 and J usage is TRBJ2-2, with 11 bases identical to TRBD1. With 10 bases clipped from V and 6 bases from J, the junction kept 10 bases outside the gene matches. From germline, CDR1 is LNHDA and CDR2 SQIVND (reference sequence). This CDR3 has 15 residues. CDR3 loop: CATARGTGGSGELFF. The CDR3 coding sequence is TGTGCCACCGCTAGAGGGACAGGGGGGTCCGGGGAGCTGTTTTTT.

This clonotype was counted at least ten times. The chain links TRBV7-2 to TRBJ2-1; 8 bases are a match to TRBD1. The CDR3 runs 15 residues. CDR1 and CDR2 from the germline V gene are SGHTA and FQGNSA. Losses at the gene ends were 0 bases for V and 3 bases for J; bases not matched to a gene: 1. CDR3 residues: CASSLAGQVYNEQFF. The CDR3 nucleotides are TGTGCCAGCAGCTTAGCGGGACAGGTCTACAATGAGCAGTTCTTC.

This clonotype was counted a few times. The chain links TRBV7-2 to TRBJ1-2; TRBD1 agrees at 10 bases. The J segment lost 4 bases and the V segment lost 3 bases, leaving 8 bases of the junction unmatched. This CDR3 is built from 16 residues. CDR1 SGHTA and CDR2 FQGNSA come from the germline V gene. The CDR3 coding sequence is TGTGCCAGCAGCTTTCCGACAGGGGGCGGTGGCTATGGCTACACCTTC. It encodes CASSFPTGGGGYGYTF.

This clonotype was detected a few times. The chain combines TRBV6-2 or TRBV6-3 with TRBJ2-7; D is uncertain. Per germline, CDR1 MNHEY and CDR2 SVGEGT. The CDR3 is 12 amino acids. The germline V and J ends were trimmed by 2 bases and 6 bases, with 8 bases remaining between them. CDR3 DNA: TGTGCCAGCAGTTACCACACGTCCGAGCAGTACGTC. The encoded protein is CASSYHTSEQYV.

This clonotype was found many times. The rearrangement joins TRBV24-1 to TRBJ2-1; 7 bases agree with TRBD1. This CDR3 is 15 amino acids long. Trimming at V came to 5 bases and at J to 5 bases, leaving 8 bases not matched to a gene. CDR1 and CDR2 (germline): KGHDR, SFDVKD. The CDR3 protein is CATSVTGTANNEQFF. For the CDR3, the DNA is TGTGCCACCAGTGTAACCGGGACAGCCAACAATGAGCAGTTCTTC.

This clonotype was seen more than once but under ten times. The J gene is TRBJ1-1, the V gene TRBV28; TRBD1 is a possible D gene (6 bases). V was pared by 3 bases and J by 7 bases, with 18 bases between. The CDR3 consists of 15 residues. Germline loops: CDR1 MDHEN, CDR2 SYDVKM. The CDR3 nucleotides are TGTGCCAGCAGTTTCCATCGGACAGTTTCGGTTGAAGCTTTCTTT. This translates into CASSFHRTVSVEAFF.

This clonotype has a handful of counts. J is TRBJ2-1 and V is TRBV6-2 or TRBV6-3, with TRBD2 identical over 12 bases. V lost 3 bases to trimming and J lost 6 bases; unmatched junction nucleotides: 3. The CDR3 loop spans 15 amino acids. Looked up from germline, CDR1 is MNHEY and CDR2 is SVGEGT. This CDR3 reads CASSYLLAGGNEQFF. CDR3 nucleotide sequence: TGTGCCAGCAGTTATCTACTAGCGGGAGGCAATGAGCAGTTCTTC.

This clonotype appeared a few times. This chain joins TRBV6-2 or TRBV6-3 and TRBJ2-5, with 8 bases that match TRBD1. With 4 bases clipped from V and 5 bases from J, the junction kept 9 bases outside the gene matches. CDR1 and CDR2 (germline): MNHEY, SVGEGT. The CDR3 runs to 15 residues. CDR3 sequence (DNA): TGTGCCAGCAGTTCCAAAGGGGACAGGCCTGAGACCCAGTACTTC. It yields the protein CASSSKGDRPETQYF.

This clonotype came up a few times. The chain employs TRBV29-1 and TRBJ2-3; D may be TRBD1 (6 bases). The CDR3 runs 15 residues. Trimming removed 6 bases at V and 3 bases at J, with 19 bases between. Germline V gives CDR1 SQVTM, CDR2 ANQGSEA. Written as DNA, the CDR3 is TGCAGCGTAACGAGGGGATGGGGGCCTACAGATACGCAGTATTTT. This codes for CSVTRGWGPTDTQYF.

This clonotype appeared many times. This chain links TRBV29-1 with TRBJ2-7; 8 bases fit TRBD1. V gave up 1 base and J gave up 6 bases; unmatched junction bases: 5. The CDR3 is 13 residues long. Per germline, CDR1 SQVTM and CDR2 ANQGSEA. The CDR3 DNA reads as TGCAGCGTTGAAGTGGCAACAGGGGGCGAGCAGTACGTC. Translating it yields CSVEVATGGEQYV.

There are a few counts of this clonotype. The V and J genes are TRBV27 and TRBJ2-7, with D possibly being TRBD2 (5 bases). V lost 10 bases to trimming and J lost 1 base, with 14 bases between them. Germline V lookup: CDR1 MNHEY, CDR2 SMNVEV (reference sequence). The CDR3 covers 13 residues. CDR3 sequence reads: CATSHGVSYEQYV. CDR3 bases: TGTGCCACATCCCACGGGGTTTCCTACGAGCAGTACGTC.

This clonotype was counted only a few times. The gene calls are TRBV28 and TRBJ2-5; D uncertain. This CDR3 contains 11 residues. V lost 1 base and J lost 7, with 4 bases in between. The germline V gene has CDR1 MDHEN and CDR2 SYDVKM. The CDR3, as DNA: TGTGCCAGCAGTTTATATGCGACCCAGTACTTC. This translates into CASSLYATQYF.

This clonotype was seen many times. The V gene is TRBV29-1, the J gene TRBJ2-1; D call uncertain. Trimming shortened V by 3 bases and J by 1 base, and 7 bases separated the two germline ends. The CDR3 is 13 amino acids. Germline values: CDR1 SQVTM, CDR2 ANQGSEA. CDR3 sequence: CSVDGPSYNEQFF. The CDR3 DNA reads TGCAGCGTTGACGGGCCATCCTACAATGAGCAGTTCTTC.

This clonotype was seen at least ten times. This sequence joins TRBV7-8 and TRBJ1-1; D gene ambiguous. The CDR3 length is 13 residues. CDR1 SGHVS and CDR2 FQNEAQ come from the germline V gene. The V end was cut by 6 bases, the J end by 0 bases, with 8 bases between. CDR3 coding DNA: TGTGCCAGCAGGTCAAGGATGAACACTGAAGCTTTCTTT. Translation: CASRSRMNTEAFF.

The CDR3 is CASSSYLQGTNYGYTF. DNA for the CDR3: TGTGCCAGCAGCTCCTATCTTCAGGGGACTAACTATGGCTACACCTTC. The chain is built from TRBV7-9 and TRBJ1-2; TRBD1 is a possible D gene (6 bases). The V end lost 4 bases, the J end lost 0 bases, and 15 bases lay between the germline ends. This CDR3 contains 16 residues. Per germline, CDR1 SEHNR and CDR2 FQNEAQ (reference sequence).